This record looks at one T cell receptor beta chain sequence and its context. The antigen is not known. This table comes from immunoSEQ multiplex PCR, and its TCRdb copy is limited to in-frame clones, with some not included. The data show 7,500 to 10,000 clones, more than 85% seen once. The data were taken from a study of STAT3 mutations in large granular lymphocyte leukemia. Germline V lookup: CDR1 MGHDK, CDR2 SYGVNS. The CDR3 contains 14 residues. V shed 5 bases and J 2 bases; nucleotides not matched to a gene: 4. Whole-study findings and limits: Every T-LGLL patient had at least one immunodominant TCRbeta clonotype. Persisting codominant clonotypes may have hidden a small pathogenic clone. Sampling intervals varied between patients and samples.

The sequence derives from a man in his sixties with T-cell large granular lymphocyte leukemia. Some clones in this sample may be carry-over from other donors' samples. Sequenced material: peripheral blood mononuclear cells. The genes are TRBV25-1 and TRBJ2-7; 9 bases agree with TRBD1. The CDR3 is CASSIRQGAYEQYF. In nucleotides, the CDR3 is TGTGCCAGCAGTATCCGACAGGGGGCCTACGAGCAGTACTTC.